The rows below give T cell receptor beta chains drawn from one sample of a study of Ad26.COV2.S vaccination and SARS-CoV-2 variants. Assay used: immunoSEQ multiplex PCR; TCRdb lists only in-frame clones, some missing. The sample yields over 400,000 clones, about 90% seen once. The input for sequencing was peripheral blood, taken in a trial of Ad26.COV2.S vaccine versus placebo. Receptors originate from a person between 18 and 60 years old who received the Ad26.COV2.S COVID-19 vaccine or a placebo. CDR3s include the opening cysteine and the closing phenylalanine or tryptophan. D genes are given only for firm matches. Only some rows state a clone size, as once, few, many or a class for expanded clones.

v_call,d_call,clone_size,j_call,cdr3_aa
TRBV6-5,-,-,TRBJ1-1,CASLQDRGNTEAFF
TRBV18,TRBD1,once,TRBJ2-3,CASSPDRGADTQYF
TRBV5-1,-,-,TRBJ2-3,CASSLTVPSTDTQYF
TRBV9,TRBD2,-,TRBJ2-4,CASSVLAGGAKNIQYF
TRBV5-1,TRBD1,once,TRBJ2-1,CASSQGQAYNEQFF
TRBV7-8,-,-,TRBJ2-7,CASSSSRDASSYEQYF
TRBV6-2/TRBV6-3,-,once,TRBJ2-7,CASSYSGAYEQYF
TRBV18,TRBD2,-,TRBJ2-1,CASSDLAGHNEQFF
TRBV5-1,TRBD2,-,TRBJ2-1,CASSLDLAGAGGNEQFF
TRBV19,TRBD2,-,TRBJ2-2,CASSFLAGVSTGELFF
TRBV19,-,-,TRBJ2-1,CASSSLAYEQFF
TRBV19,TRBD2,-,TRBJ2-7,CASSYTGGYEQYF
TRBV4-1,-,-,TRBJ1-1,CASSQVVGTNTEAFF
TRBV19,TRBD1,-,TRBJ1-5,CASSIPTGQPQHF
TRBV4-2,-,-,TRBJ2-7,CASSVGTHDEQYF
TRBV28,-,-,TRBJ2-1,CASSLSARSPGEQFF
TRBV19,-,-,TRBJ1-2,CASSTPWGGGYGYTF
TRBV2,-,-,TRBJ1-4,CASSQGQNEKLFF
TRBV6-4,-,-,TRBJ2-1,CASSDSGGTAYNEQFF
TRBV6-5,-,-,TRBJ2-5,CASSSDRGLVSETQYF
TRBV6-5,-,-,TRBJ2-1,CASSYGSEAHNEQFF
TRBV29-1,-,-,TRBJ2-5,CSVEVDGSWAETQYF
TRBV23-1,-,-,TRBJ2-2,CASSQSAAEGTGELFF
TRBV9,-,-,TRBJ2-3,CASSVVGWADTQYF
TRBV7-9,TRBD1,-,TRBJ2-7,CASSLTGGYEQYF
TRBV27,-,-,TRBJ1-5,CASSERGVHQPQHF
TRBV6-5,TRBD1,-,TRBJ2-7,CASSQPGQGSYEQYF
TRBV19,TRBD1,-,TRBJ2-6,CASSITGAGGANVLTF
TRBV6-5,TRBD1,-,TRBJ2-3,CASSPSRGPDTQYF